These T cell receptor beta chains were read from a single sample in a study of blood T cell repertoires in COVID-19. Sequencing was performed with immunoSEQ multiplex PCR; in TCRdb, only in-frame clones are kept and a portion is missing. The sample has more than 300,000 clones, approximately 87% seen once; the top ten hold 1.9%. The sequencing sample was made of PBMCs or T cells enriched from blood (not recorded which). Source of these receptors: a man in his forties in a cohort exposed to, infected with or recovered from COVID-19 (not recorded which). CDR3s include the opening cysteine and the closing phenylalanine or tryptophan. A D gene is named only where the DNA matches it firmly. For some rows the clone size is stated as once, few or many, or as a class when expanded; others skip it.

J,V,size,D,CDR3,DNA
TRBJ2-3,TRBV5-1,.,TRBD2,CASSLDGGARTDTQYF,TGCGCCAGCAGCTTGGACGGGGGGGCTCGCACAGATACGCAGTATTTT
TRBJ1-2,TRBV6-5,.,.,CASSYSPQGDYGYTF,TGTGCCAGCAGTTACTCCCCCCAGGGTGACTATGGCTACACCTTC
TRBJ1-6,TRBV7-9,few,.,CASSAPGLRNSPLHF,TGTGCCAGCAGCGCTCCGGGACTACGGAATTCACCCCTCCACTTT
TRBJ2-3,TRBV24-1,.,.,CATSNGGRADTQYF,TGTGCCACCAGTAATGGAGGGCGGGCAGATACGCAGTATTTT
TRBJ2-1,TRBV2,few,TRBD2,CASSERENSYNEQFF,TGTGCCAGCAGCGAGCGGGAAAACTCCTACAATGAGCAGTTCTTC
TRBJ2-1,TRBV27,.,.,CASRRGGVSSYNEQFF,TGTGCCAGCCGAAGGGGGGGGGTGAGCTCCTACAATGAGCAGTTCTTC
TRBJ1-5,TRBV30,once,.,CAWSIDSQPQHF,TGTGCCTGGAGTATCGATAGCCAGCCCCAGCATTTT
TRBJ1-4,TRBV4-2,.,.,CASSQLKGVSGEKLFF,TGTGCCAGCAGCCAACTCAAGGGGGTTTCGGGTGAAAAACTGTTTTTT
TRBJ2-2,TRBV24-1,.,TRBD2,CATSDLAGGPGGELFF,TGTGCCACCAGTGACCTAGCGGGAGGGCCTGGCGGGGAGCTGTTTTTT
TRBJ2-2,TRBV4-1,few,.,CASSPQGDTGELFF,TGCGCCAGCAGCCCCCAAGGGGACACCGGGGAGCTGTTTTTT
TRBJ1-5,TRBV7-8,.,TRBD1,CASSLTDRGPQHF,TGTGCCAGCAGCTTAACGGACAGGGGGCCCCAGCATTTT
TRBJ1-1,TRBV6-5,.,.,CASSYSRPGGTEAFF,TGTGCCAGCAGTTACTCCAGACCCGGAGGGACTGAAGCTTTCTTT
TRBJ2-5,TRBV10-3,.,.,CAISAAAETQYF,TGTGCCATCAGTGCCGCCGCGGAGACCCAGTACTTC
TRBJ2-2,TRBV18,.,TRBD1,CASSPEQGSTGELFF,TGTGCCAGCTCACCGGAACAGGGGTCCACCGGGGAGCTGTTTTTT
TRBJ2-2,TRBV12-5,few,TRBD1,CASGSGGSNTGELFF,TGTGCTAGTGGTTCAGGGGGCTCGAACACCGGGGAGCTGTTTTTT
TRBJ1-2,TRBV30,few,.,CAWRGAGSNGYTF,TGTGCCTGGAGGGGGGCAGGGTCTAATGGCTACACCTTC
TRBJ1-4,TRBV14,.,.,CASSRGLNEKLFF,TGTGCCAGCAGCCGGGGACTTAATGAAAAACTGTTTTTT
TRBJ2-1,TRBV5-1,.,TRBD2,CASSSNSGTSYNEQFF,TGCGCCAGCAGCTCGAATAGCGGGACGTCCTACAATGAGCAGTTCTTC
TRBJ2-1,TRBV2,once,TRBD2,CASSAWTSGSNEQFF,TGTGCCAGCAGTGCCTGGACTAGCGGGTCCAATGAGCAGTTCTTC
TRBJ1-5,TRBV5-4,once,TRBD1,CASSLGGTGDQPQHF,TGTGCCAGCAGCTTGGGGGGGACAGGGGATCAGCCCCAGCATTTT
TRBJ2-7,TRBV7-9,.,.,CASSLQGWSGEQYF,TGTGCCAGCAGCCTTCAGGGGTGGTCCGGCGAGCAGTACTTC
TRBJ2-7,TRBV27,.,.,CASSFTSRSYEQYF,TGTGCCAGCAGTTTTACTAGTAGGTCCTACGAGCAGTACTTC
TRBJ2-7,TRBV5-4,.,.,CASSLLRQGTYEQYF,TGTGCCAGCAGCTTACTGAGGCAGGGAACCTACGAGCAGTACTTC
TRBJ1-2,TRBV15,.,TRBD1,CATSRATGPNYGYTF,TGTGCCACCAGCAGAGCGACAGGGCCTAACTATGGCTACACCTTC
TRBJ1-6,TRBV11-2,.,.,CASSPREGTLHHF,TGTGCCAGCAGCCCGCGCGAGGGAACCCTCCACCACTTT
TRBJ1-4,TRBV11-2,.,.,CASSLMEMGGKLFF,TGTGCCAGCAGCTTAATGGAAATGGGAGGAAAACTGTTTTTT
TRBJ2-7,TRBV19,.,TRBD1,CASRGQGYEQYF,TGTGCCAGTAGGGGACAGGGCTACGAGCAGTACTTC
TRBJ1-2,TRBV30,.,TRBD1,CAWRAGTANYGYTF,TGTGCCTGGAGGGCCGGGACAGCTAACTATGGCTACACCTTC
TRBJ1-1,TRBV10-3,.,TRBD1,CAIKETGEGTEAFF,TGTGCCATCAAGGAAACAGGGGAAGGCACTGAAGCTTTCTTT
TRBJ1-4,TRBV29-1,few,TRBD1,CSAKPGTGYEKLFF,TGCAGCGCAAAACCCGGGACAGGGTATGAAAAACTGTTTTTT
TRBJ1-2,TRBV28,.,TRBD1,CASTSPGGKGGYTF,TGTGCCAGCACTTCCCCAGGGGGTAAGGGTGGCTACACCTTC
TRBJ2-2,TRBV2,few,.,CASTQGGGGELFF,TGTGCCAGCACCCAGGGAGGTGGCGGGGAGCTGTTTTTT
TRBJ2-7,TRBV10-3,once,TRBD1,CAISSGTGLHEQYF,TGTGCCATCAGCTCCGGGACAGGGCTCCACGAGCAGTACTTC
TRBJ2-5,TRBV5-1,.,TRBD2,CARSRGGSQETQYF,TGCGCCCGCAGCCGGGGGGGGTCCCAAGAGACCCAGTACTTC
TRBJ2-5,TRBV2,.,TRBD2,CASSDQSGRRETQYF,TGTGCCAGCAGTGATCAGAGCGGGAGGAGAGAGACCCAGTACTTC
TRBJ1-3,TRBV15,.,.,CATSRGWRALSSGNTIYF,TGTGCCACCAGCAGAGGGTGGCGGGCCCTCAGCTCTGGAAACACCATATATTTT
TRBJ1-2,TRBV29-1,.,.,CSANGGPYGYTF,TGCAGCGCAAACGGAGGGCCTTATGGCTACACCTTC
TRBJ1-2,TRBV3-1/TRBV3-2,.,.,CASSQNRGMGNYGYTF,TGTGCCAGCAGCCAAAATCGGGGTATGGGTAACTATGGCTACACCTTC
TRBJ2-7,TRBV27,.,TRBD1,CASSTQGAYEQYF,TGTGCCAGCAGTACACAGGGGGCCTACGAGCAGTACTTC
TRBJ1-4,TRBV24-1,.,.,CATSEDNSEKLFF,TGTGCCACCAGTGAGGACAACAGTGAAAAACTGTTTTTT
TRBJ1-2,TRBV29-1,many,TRBD1,CSVGSGGLLGYTF,TGCAGCGTTGGATCAGGGGGACTTCTAGGCTACACCTTC
TRBJ2-5,TRBV4-1,once,.,CASAPEGQSSPETQYF,TGCGCCAGCGCACCAGAAGGACAAAGCTCCCCAGAGACCCAGTACTTC
TRBJ2-3,TRBV29-1,.,.,CSVDIAFALDTQYF,TGCAGCGTTGACATAGCTTTCGCCCTAGATACGCAGTATTTT
TRBJ2-6,TRBV28,.,.,CASMGLNVLTF,TGTGCCAGCATGGGGCTCAACGTCCTGACTTTC
TRBJ1-4,TRBV3-1/TRBV3-2,.,.,CASSRLYTGSTNEKLFF,TGTGCCAGCAGCCGCCTATACACAGGGTCCACTAATGAAAAACTGTTTTTT
TRBJ2-7,TRBV11-2,once,TRBD1,CASSPISGQGFYEQYF,TGTGCCAGCAGCCCTATCTCGGGACAGGGGTTTTACGAGCAGTACTTC
TRBJ2-1,TRBV6-6,.,.,CASSSGINSYNEQFF,TGTGCCAGCAGTTCAGGGATCAACTCCTACAATGAGCAGTTCTTC
TRBJ1-1,TRBV5-1,.,TRBD1,CASSFDRANTEAFF,TGCGCCAGCAGCTTCGACAGGGCAAACACTGAAGCTTTCTTT
TRBJ2-3,TRBV24-1,.,TRBD2,CATSDPTSGGFTDTQYF,TGTGCCACCAGTGACCCGACTAGCGGGGGCTTCACAGATACGCAGTATTTT
TRBJ2-7,TRBV7-2,once,.,CASSLVGTAYEQYF,TGTGCCAGCAGCTTAGTCGGTACGGCCTACGAGCAGTACTTC
TRBJ2-3,TRBV6-5,once,TRBD1,CASSNRGATQYF,TGTGCCAGCAGCAACAGGGGTGCTACGCAGTATTTT